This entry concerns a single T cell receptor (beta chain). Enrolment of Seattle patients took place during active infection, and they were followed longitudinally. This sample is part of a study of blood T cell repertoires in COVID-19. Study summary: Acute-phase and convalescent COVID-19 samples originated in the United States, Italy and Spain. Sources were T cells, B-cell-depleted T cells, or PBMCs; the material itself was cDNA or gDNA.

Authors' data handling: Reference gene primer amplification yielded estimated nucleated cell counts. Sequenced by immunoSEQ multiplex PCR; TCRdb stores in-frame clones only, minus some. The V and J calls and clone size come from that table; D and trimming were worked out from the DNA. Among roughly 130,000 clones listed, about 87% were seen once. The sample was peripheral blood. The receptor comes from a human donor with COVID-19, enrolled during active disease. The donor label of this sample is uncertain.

CDR3 residues: CSVSRDRGQKTQYF. The CDR3 DNA reads as TGCAGCGTTTCCCGGGACAGGGGCCAGAAGACCCAGTACTTC. The rearrangement links TRBV29-1 to TRBJ2-5; 10 bases align to TRBD1. The junction had 9 bases not matched to a gene; V was cut back by 5 bases and J by 6 bases. CDR3 length equals 14 residues. CDR1 and CDR2 from the germline V gene are SQVTM and ANQGSEA.